Listed below are T cell receptor beta chains from one sample, sequenced in a study of Ad26.COV2.S vaccination and SARS-CoV-2 variants. TCRdb's table, derived via immunoSEQ multiplex PCR, lists solely in-frame clones and lacks some. The data contain under 550,000 clones, about 93% of them singletons. Material: peripheral blood, obtained in a trial of Ad26.COV2.S vaccine versus placebo. Receptors were obtained from a person between 18 and 65 years old who received the Ad26.COV2.S COVID-19 vaccine or a placebo. CDR3s include the opening cysteine and the closing phenylalanine or tryptophan. The D gene is left open where the match is weak. The size field is filled for only some rows; it gives once, few, many or a size class.

cdr3_length j_call v_call clone_size d_call cdr3_aa cdr3_nt
13 TRBJ2-1 TRBV11-2 - TRBD2 CASSWGLAFEQFF TGTGCCAGCAGCTGGGGACTAGCTTTTGAGCAGTTCTTC
16 TRBJ2-2 TRBV7-6 few TRBD2 CASSFLAGLNTGELFF TGTGCCAGCAGCTTCCTAGCGGGGCTCAACACCGGGGAGCTGTTTTTT
15 TRBJ1-2 TRBV4-3 - - CASSQEGGTIYGYTF TGCGCCAGCAGCCAAGAGGGGGGTACAATCTATGGCTACACCTTC
13 TRBJ1-5 TRBV12-3/TRBV12-4 - - CASSLRGVQPQHF TGTGCCAGCAGTTTAAGGGGGGTGCAGCCCCAGCATTTT
16 TRBJ2-2 TRBV7-9 - TRBD2 CASSATSGRDTGELFF TGTGCCAGCAGCGCAACTAGCGGGAGGGACACCGGGGAGCTGTTTTTT
14 TRBJ1-4 TRBV5-4 - - CASSEGPRNEELFF TGTGCCAGCAGCGAAGGGCCTCGTAATGAAGAACTGTTTTTT
12 TRBJ2-7 TRBV12-3/TRBV12-4 - - CASSFSPHEQYF TGTGCCAGCAGTTTCTCCCCGCACGAGCAGTACTTC
15 TRBJ2-7 TRBV27 - TRBD1 CASSLSRGQGYEQYF TGTGCCAGCAGTTTATCAAGGGGACAGGGCTACGAGCAGTACTTC
17 TRBJ1-2 TRBV29-1 - TRBD1 CSVDGWDRESRGYGYTF TGCAGCGTTGATGGATGGGACAGGGAATCACGTGGCTATGGCTACACCTTC
14 TRBJ2-3 TRBV12-5 - - CASGGLGGTDTQYF TGTGCTAGTGGGGGGTTGGGGGGCACAGATACGCAGTATTTT
15 TRBJ2-7 TRBV4-3 - - CASSQDLVGDYEQYF TGCGCCAGCAGCCAAGACCTCGTGGGGGACTACGAGCAGTACTTC